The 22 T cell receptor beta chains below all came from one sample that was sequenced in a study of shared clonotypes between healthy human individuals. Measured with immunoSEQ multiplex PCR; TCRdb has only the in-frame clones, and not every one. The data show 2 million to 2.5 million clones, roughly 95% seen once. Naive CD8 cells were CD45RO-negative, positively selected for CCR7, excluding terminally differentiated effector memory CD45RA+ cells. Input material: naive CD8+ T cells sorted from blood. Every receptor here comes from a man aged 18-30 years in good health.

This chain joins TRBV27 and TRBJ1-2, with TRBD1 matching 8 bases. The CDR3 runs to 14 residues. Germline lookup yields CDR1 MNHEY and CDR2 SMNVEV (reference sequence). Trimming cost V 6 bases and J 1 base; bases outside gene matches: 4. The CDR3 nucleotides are TGTGCCAGCAGAGTAACAGGGGGTAACTATGGCTACACCTTC. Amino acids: CASRVTGGNYGYTF.

This chain's CDR3 is CASNPGTGGAWWEQFF. The CDR3 nucleotides are TGTGCCAGCAACCCCGGAACGGGGGGGGCTTGGTGGGAGCAGTTCTTC. J is TRBJ2-1 and V is TRBV27, with 8 bases that match TRBD2. The V segment lost 7 bases and the J segment 10 bases; nucleotides outside the gene matches: 18. The CDR3 length is 16 residues. Germline loops: CDR1 MNHEY, CDR2 SMNVEV (reference sequence).

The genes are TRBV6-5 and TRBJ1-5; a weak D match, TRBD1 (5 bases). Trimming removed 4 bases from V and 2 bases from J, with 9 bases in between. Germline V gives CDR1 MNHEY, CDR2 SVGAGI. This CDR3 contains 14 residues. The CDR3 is CASSWGEGNQPQHF. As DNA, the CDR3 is TGTGCCAGCAGTTGGGGGGAAGGCAATCAGCCCCAGCATTTT.

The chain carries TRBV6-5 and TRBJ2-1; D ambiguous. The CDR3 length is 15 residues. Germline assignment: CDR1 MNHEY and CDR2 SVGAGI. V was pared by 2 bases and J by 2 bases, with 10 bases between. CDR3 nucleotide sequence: TGTGCCAGCAGTTACCCGGCTGGCCCCTACAATGAGCAGTTCTTC. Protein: CASSYPAGPYNEQFF.

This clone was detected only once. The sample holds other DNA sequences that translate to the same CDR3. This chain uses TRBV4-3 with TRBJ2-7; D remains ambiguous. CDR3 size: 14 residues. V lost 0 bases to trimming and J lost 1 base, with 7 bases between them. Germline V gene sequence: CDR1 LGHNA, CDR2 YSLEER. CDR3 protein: CASSQDYGSYEQYF. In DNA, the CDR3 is TGCGCCAGCAGCCAAGATTACGGATCCTACGAGCAGTACTTC.

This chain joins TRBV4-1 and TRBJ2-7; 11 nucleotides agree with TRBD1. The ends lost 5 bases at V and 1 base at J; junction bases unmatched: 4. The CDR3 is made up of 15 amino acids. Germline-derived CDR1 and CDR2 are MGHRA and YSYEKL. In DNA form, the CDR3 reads TGCGCCAGCAGCTACGGGACAGGGGGGTCCTACGAGCAGTACTTC. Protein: CASSYGTGGSYEQYF.

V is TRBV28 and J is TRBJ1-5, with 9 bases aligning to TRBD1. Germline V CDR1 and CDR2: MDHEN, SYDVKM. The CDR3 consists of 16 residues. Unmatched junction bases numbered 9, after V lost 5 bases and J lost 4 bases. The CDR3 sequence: CASSPSGQGRNQPQHF. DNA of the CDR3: TGTGCCAGCAGTCCTTCGGGACAGGGAAGAAATCAGCCCCAGCATTTT. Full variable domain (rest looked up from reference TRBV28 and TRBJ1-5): DVKVTQSSRYLVKRTGEKVFLECVQDMDHENMFWYRQDPGLGLRLIYFSYDVKMKEKGDIPEGYSVSREKKERFSLILESASTNQTSMYLCASSPSGQGRNQPQHFGDGTRLSIL.

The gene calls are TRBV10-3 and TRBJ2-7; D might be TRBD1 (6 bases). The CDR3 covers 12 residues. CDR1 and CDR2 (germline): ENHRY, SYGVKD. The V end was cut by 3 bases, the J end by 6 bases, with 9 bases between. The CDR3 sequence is CAISETGSEQYF. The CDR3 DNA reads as TGTGCCATCAGTGAAACAGGGTCCGAGCAGTACTTC.

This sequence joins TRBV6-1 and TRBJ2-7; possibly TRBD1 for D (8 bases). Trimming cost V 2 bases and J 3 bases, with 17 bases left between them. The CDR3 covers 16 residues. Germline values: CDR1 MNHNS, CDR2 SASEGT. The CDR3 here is CASSESGTGFLYEQYF. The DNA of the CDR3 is TGTGCCAGCAGTGAAAGCGGGACAGGTTTCCTCTACGAGCAGTACTTC.

In DNA, the CDR3 is TGTGCCAGCAGCTTGGTGAACAGGGTCGAGCAGTACTTC. Translating it yields CASSLVNRVEQYF. The chain carries TRBV5-8 and TRBJ2-7; D perhaps matches TRBD1 (6 bases). With 0 bases removed from V and 6 bases from J, the gap between germline ends came to 10 bases. Germline-derived CDR1 and CDR2 are SGHTS and YDEGEE. This CDR3 is 13 amino acids long.

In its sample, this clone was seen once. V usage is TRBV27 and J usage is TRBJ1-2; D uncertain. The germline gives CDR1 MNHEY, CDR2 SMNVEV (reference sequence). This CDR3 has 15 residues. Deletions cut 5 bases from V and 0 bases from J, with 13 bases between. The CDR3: CASSDLPPTNYGYTF. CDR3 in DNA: TGTGCCAGCAGTGACCTTCCGCCAACTAACTATGGCTACACCTTC.

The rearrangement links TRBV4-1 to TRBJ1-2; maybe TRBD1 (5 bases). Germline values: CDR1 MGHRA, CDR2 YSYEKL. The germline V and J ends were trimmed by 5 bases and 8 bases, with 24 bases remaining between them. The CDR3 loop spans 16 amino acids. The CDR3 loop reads CASSTLEGPSSLGYTF. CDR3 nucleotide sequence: TGCGCCAGCAGCACCCTGGAGGGGCCCTCCTCATTGGGCTACACCTTC.

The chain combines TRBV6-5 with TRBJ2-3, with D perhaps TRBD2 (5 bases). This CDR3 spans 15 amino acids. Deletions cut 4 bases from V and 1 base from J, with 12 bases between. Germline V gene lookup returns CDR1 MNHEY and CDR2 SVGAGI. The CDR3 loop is CASSSELGGTDTQYF. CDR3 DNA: TGTGCCAGCAGTTCCGAGTTGGGAGGCACAGATACGCAGTATTTT.

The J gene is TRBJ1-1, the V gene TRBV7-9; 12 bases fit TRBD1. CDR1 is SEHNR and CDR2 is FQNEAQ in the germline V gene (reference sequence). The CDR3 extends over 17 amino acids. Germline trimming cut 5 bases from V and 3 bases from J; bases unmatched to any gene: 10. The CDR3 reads CASSLSPGQGADTEAFF. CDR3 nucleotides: TGTGCCAGCAGCCTCAGCCCGGGACAGGGGGCGGACACTGAAGCTTTCTTT.

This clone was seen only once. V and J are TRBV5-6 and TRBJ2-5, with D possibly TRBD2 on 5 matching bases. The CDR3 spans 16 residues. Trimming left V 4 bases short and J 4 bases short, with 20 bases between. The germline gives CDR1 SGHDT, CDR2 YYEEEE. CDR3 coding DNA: TGTGCCAGCAGCCTGGTGGGAGCGGAAGCCCTAGAGACCCAGTACTTC. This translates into CASSLVGAEALETQYF.

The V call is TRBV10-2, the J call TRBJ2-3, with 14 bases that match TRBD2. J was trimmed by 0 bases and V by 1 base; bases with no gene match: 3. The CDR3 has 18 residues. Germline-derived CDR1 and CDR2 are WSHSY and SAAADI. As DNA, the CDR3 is TGCGCCAGCAGTGAGTGGGGACTAGCGGGGGACAGCACAGATACGCAGTATTTT. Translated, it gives CASSEWGLAGDSTDTQYF.

The CDR3 region has the DNA TGCGCCAGCAGCTTGTGGGGGGAAGGTGAAGCTTTCTTT. Protein sequence: CASSLWGEGEAFF. The chain joins TRBV5-1 to TRBJ1-1, with D tentatively TRBD1 (5 bases). This CDR3 has 13 amino acids. Germline CDR1 reads SGHRS; CDR2 reads YFSETQ. Trimming left V 1 base short and J 7 bases short, with 11 bases between.

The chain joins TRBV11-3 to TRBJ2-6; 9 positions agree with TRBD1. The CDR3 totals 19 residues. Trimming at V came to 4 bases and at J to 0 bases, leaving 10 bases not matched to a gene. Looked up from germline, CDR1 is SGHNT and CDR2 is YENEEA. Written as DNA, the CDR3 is TGTGCCAGCAGCTCCCCCCGGGACAGGGACCTCTCTGGGGCCAACGTCCTGACTTTC. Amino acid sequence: CASSSPRDRDLSGANVLTF.

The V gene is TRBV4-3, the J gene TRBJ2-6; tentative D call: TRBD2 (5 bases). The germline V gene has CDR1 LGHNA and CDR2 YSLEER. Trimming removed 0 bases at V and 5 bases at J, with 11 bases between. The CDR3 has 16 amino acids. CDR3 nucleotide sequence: TGCGCCAGCAGCCAAGAACGGGTGGACTGGGCCAACGTCCTGACTTTC. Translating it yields CASSQERVDWANVLTF.

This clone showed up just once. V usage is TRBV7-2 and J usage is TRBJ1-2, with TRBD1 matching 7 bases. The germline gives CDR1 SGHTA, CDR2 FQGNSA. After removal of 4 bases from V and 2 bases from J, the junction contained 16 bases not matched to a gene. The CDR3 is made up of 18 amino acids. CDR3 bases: TGTGCCAGCAGCTCAAACAGGGGAATGCACCTACTCAACTATGGCTACACCTTC. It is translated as CASSSNRGMHLLNYGYTF.

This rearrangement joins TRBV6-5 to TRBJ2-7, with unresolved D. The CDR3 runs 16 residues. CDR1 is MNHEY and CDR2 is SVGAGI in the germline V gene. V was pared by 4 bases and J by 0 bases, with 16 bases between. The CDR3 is CASSSRRYPNSYEQYF. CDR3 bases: TGTGCCAGCAGTTCCCGAAGATACCCTAACTCCTACGAGCAGTACTTC.

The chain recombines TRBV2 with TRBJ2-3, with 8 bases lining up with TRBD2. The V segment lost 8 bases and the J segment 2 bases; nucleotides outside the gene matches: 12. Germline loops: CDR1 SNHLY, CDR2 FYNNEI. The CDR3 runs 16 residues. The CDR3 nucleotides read TGTGCCAGCGGGGCACAAGCGGGGGATGCCACAGATACGCAGTATTTT. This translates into CASGAQAGDATDTQYF.